The TCR beta chain under discussion was sequenced for a study of T cells after yellow fever vaccination. Trimming left V 3 bases short and J 6 bases short, with 11 bases between. The CDR3 spans 14 residues. The germline V gene has CDR1 LGHNA and CDR2 YSLEER. This clonotype was detected many times. TCRdb analysed the 5' RACE reads with MiXCR anew, one entry per CDR3 protein. The data contain under 200,000 distinct CDR3 sequences, about 7% of them singletons. The sequence was collected from a man younger than 35 who received the YFV17D yellow fever vaccine. Sample: CD4+ T cells sorted from PBMCs, taken 5 days after the first yellow fever vaccination. The J gene is TRBJ2-2, the V gene TRBV4-3; no clear D gene. The CDR3 coding sequence is TGCGCCAGCAGCCATGCTGAAGGTGCCGGGGAGCTGTTTTTT. Translation gives CASSHAEGAGELFF.